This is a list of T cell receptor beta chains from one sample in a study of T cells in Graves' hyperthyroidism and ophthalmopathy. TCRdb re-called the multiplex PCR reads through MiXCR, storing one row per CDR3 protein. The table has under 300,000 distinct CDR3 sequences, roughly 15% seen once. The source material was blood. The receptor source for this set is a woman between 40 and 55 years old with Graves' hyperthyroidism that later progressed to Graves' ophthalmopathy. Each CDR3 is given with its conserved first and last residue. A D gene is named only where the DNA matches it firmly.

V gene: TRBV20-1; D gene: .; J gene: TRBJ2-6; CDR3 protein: CSARDFGVGANVLTF
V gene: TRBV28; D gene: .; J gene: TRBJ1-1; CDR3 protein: CASRSSLGSEAFF
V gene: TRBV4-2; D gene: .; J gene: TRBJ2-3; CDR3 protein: CASSLSAATDTQYF
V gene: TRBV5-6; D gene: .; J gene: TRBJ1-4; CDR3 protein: CASSFTPATNEKLFF
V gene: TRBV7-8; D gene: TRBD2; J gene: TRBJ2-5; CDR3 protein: CASSLLGGIQETQYF
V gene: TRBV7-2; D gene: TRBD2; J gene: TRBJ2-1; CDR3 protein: CASSLAGVTYNEQFF
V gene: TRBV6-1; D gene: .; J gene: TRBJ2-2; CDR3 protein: CASSLLYVPGTGELFF
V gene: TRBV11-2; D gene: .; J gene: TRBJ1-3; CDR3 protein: CASNSLGGAIGNTIYF
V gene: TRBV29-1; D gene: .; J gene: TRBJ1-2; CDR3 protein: CSGKQDTYTF
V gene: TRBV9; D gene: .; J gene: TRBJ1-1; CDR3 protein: CASSVEGGAPFF
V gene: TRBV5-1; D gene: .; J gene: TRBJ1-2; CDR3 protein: CASSLGGQLVYGYTF
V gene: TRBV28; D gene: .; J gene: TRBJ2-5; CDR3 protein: CASSLREETQYF
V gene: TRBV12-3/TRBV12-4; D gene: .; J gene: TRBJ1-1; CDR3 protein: CASISGTANTEAFF
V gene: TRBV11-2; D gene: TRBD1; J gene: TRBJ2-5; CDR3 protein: CASSRFTGVGETQYF
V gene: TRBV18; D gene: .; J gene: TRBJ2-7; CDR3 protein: CASSRGESAVYEQYF
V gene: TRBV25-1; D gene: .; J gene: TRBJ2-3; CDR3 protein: CASERDTQYF
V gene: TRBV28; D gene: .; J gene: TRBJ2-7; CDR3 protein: CASSLVASVYEQYF